These 17 T cell receptor beta chains originate from one sample sequenced in a study of blood T cell repertoires in COVID-19. Clones were read by immunoSEQ multiplex PCR, and TCRdb kept only the in-frame ones, dropping some. The data contain about 57,000 clones, approximately 91% of them singletons. Sequenced: peripheral blood. These receptors originate from a man in his sixties with acute or convalescent COVID-19.

This clone came up once. This chain links TRBV7-9 with TRBJ2-2; 11 bases match TRBD2. This CDR3 spans 17 amino acids. V shed 5 bases and J 0 bases; nucleotides not matched to a gene: 5. Per germline, CDR1 SEHNR and CDR2 FQNEAQ (reference sequence). In DNA, the CDR3 is TGTGCCAGCAGCCGTGCGACTAGCGGGACGAACACCGGGGAGCTGTTTTTT. Protein: CASSRATSGTNTGELFF.

The J gene is TRBJ2-1, the V gene TRBV7-3; 9 nucleotides line up with TRBD2. Germline V gene lookup returns CDR1 SGHTA and CDR2 FQGTGA. The CDR3 runs to 15 residues. After removal of 2 bases from V and 7 bases from J, the junction contained 6 bases not matched to a gene. The CDR3 nucleotides read TGTGCCAGCAGCTTACAACTAGCGGGCAGGAATGAGCAGTTCTTC. It translates to CASSLQLAGRNEQFF.

The genes are TRBV13 and TRBJ2-7; TRBD1 aligns across 8 bases. Trimming took 5 bases from V and 3 from J; bases not matched to a gene: 6. The CDR3 sequence is 14 residues long. Germline V gene sequence: CDR1 PRHDT, CDR2 FYEKMQ (reference sequence). In DNA form, the CDR3 reads TGTGCCAGCAGCACCAGGACAGGGATCTACGAGCAGTACTTC. This gives the protein CASSTRTGIYEQYF.

This chain uses TRBV11-2 with TRBJ2-7, with 7 nucleotides matching TRBD2. CDR3 length: 15 amino acids. Germline loops: CDR1 SGHAT, CDR2 FQNNGV. Trimming removed 5 bases from V and 0 bases from J; junction bases left unmatched: 7. In nucleotides, the CDR3 is TGTGCCAGCAGCCCACTAGCGCTGAGCTCCTACGAGCAGTACTTC. Protein sequence: CASSPLALSSYEQYF.

This chain's CDR3 is CASSFGQLGTIGYTF. DNA of the CDR3: TGTGCCAGCAGCTTCGGACAACTGGGTACTATAGGCTACACCTTC. This chain joins TRBV7-9 and TRBJ1-2; TRBD1 is a possible D gene (5 bases). This CDR3 region has 15 residues. V dropped 3 bases and J dropped 8 bases, with 19 bases sitting between them. Germline V CDR1 and CDR2: SEHNR, FQNEAQ (reference sequence).

Details on this clone: At one end, the junction sequence differs from germline, possibly due to a read error. The chain links TRBV28 to TRBJ1-5, with 9 bases identical to TRBD1. The V gene's germline CDR1 is MDHEN and CDR2 SYDVKM. The CDR3 runs 16 residues. CDR3 sequence reads: CASSSNYPGQGRPGDF. CDR3 bases: TGTGCCAGCAGTTCAAACTACCCGGGACAGGGTAGGCCAGGGGATTTT.

The genes are TRBV19 and TRBJ2-5; 11 bases align to TRBD1. Trimming took 10 bases from V and 5 from J; bases not matched to a gene: 12. This CDR3 spans 15 amino acids. Germline CDR1 reads LNHDA; CDR2 reads SQIVND (reference sequence). CDR3 sequence: CATLPRTGGRETQYF. CDR3 bases: TGTGCCACCTTACCCCGGACAGGGGGCCGGGAGACCCAGTACTTC.

V and J are TRBV28 and TRBJ2-7; D possibly corresponds to TRBD1 (5 bases). V was cut by 3 bases and J by 0 bases, with 9 bases left in between. This CDR3 has 14 amino acids. Germline CDR1 and CDR2: MDHEN and SYDVKM. Written as DNA, the CDR3 is TGTGCCAGCAGTTTTCCCAGGGACTCCTACGAGCAGTACTTC. It translates to CASSFPRDSYEQYF.

The rearrangement links TRBV19 to TRBJ2-7; perhaps TRBD2 as D (5 bases). V was shortened by 7 bases and J by 5 bases, with 21 bases between the two germline ends. Germline V lookup: CDR1 LNHDA, CDR2 SQIVND (reference sequence). The CDR3 totals 15 residues. CDR3 nucleotides: TGTGCCAGTAACGAGGGTTCAACCTCTCCCCACGAGCAGTACTTC. It translates to CASNEGSTSPHEQYF.

The chain has TRBV4-3 and TRBJ1-1; unclear D gene. V was pared by 3 bases and J by 7 bases, with 15 bases between. The CDR3 length is 14 residues. The V gene's germline CDR1 is LGHNA and CDR2 YSLEER. The CDR3 DNA reads as TGCGCCAGCAGCCACCCCTCAATGAGGAGTGAAGCTTTCTTT. This gives the protein CASSHPSMRSEAFF.

CDR3 DNA sequence: TGTGCCAGCAGCGATGGGCCTGGACTAGCGGCGCTTGAGCAGTACTTC. It specifies CASSDGPGLAALEQYF. This chain uses TRBV7-9 with TRBJ2-7; 10 positions agree with TRBD2. There are 16 residues in the CDR3. Trimming removed 5 bases from V and 7 bases from J; junction bases left unmatched: 14. CDR1 and CDR2 from the germline V gene are SEHNR and FQNEAQ (reference sequence).

The chain has TRBV28 and TRBJ2-5, with 8 bases identical to TRBD1. CDR1 and CDR2 (germline): MDHEN, SYDVKM. The CDR3 has 14 residues. The trim removed 3 bases at V and 3 bases at J, leaving 3 bases unmatched. CDR3 DNA sequence: TGTGCCAGCAGTTTTACAGGGGGAAAAGAGACCCAGTACTTC. Translated: CASSFTGGKETQYF.

This sequence joins TRBV28 and TRBJ2-7; the D is unclear. Germline V gene lookup returns CDR1 MDHEN and CDR2 SYDVKM. With 6 bases removed from V and 2 bases from J, the gap between germline ends came to 20 bases. The CDR3 loop spans 16 amino acids. Written as DNA, the CDR3 is TGTGCCAGCAGCTTCCCCGGCGTTGCGGTGCCCTACGAGCAGTACTTC. It translates to CASSFPGVAVPYEQYF. Drawing the rest from reference TRBV28 and TRBJ2-7, the complete variable domain is DVKVTQSSRYLVKRTGEKVFLECVQDMDHENMFWYRQDPGLGLRLIYFSYDVKMKEKGDIPEGYSVSREKKERFSLILESASTNQTSMYLCASSFPGVAVPYEQYFGPGTRLTVT.

The chain uses TRBV28 and TRBJ2-7; perhaps TRBD2 as D (6 bases). This CDR3 spans 16 amino acids. Per the germline V gene, CDR1 is MDHEN and CDR2 is SYDVKM. V was pared by 1 base and J by 6 bases, with 19 bases between. The CDR3 bases are TGTGCCAGCAGTTTATTGGCTGGACTAAGGGAAGGCGAGCAGTACTTC. Amino acid sequence: CASSLLAGLREGEQYF.

V gene TRBV24-1 combines with J gene TRBJ2-2, with D perhaps TRBD2 (6 bases). Germline V lookup: CDR1 KGHDR, CDR2 SFDVKD. V lost 4 bases and J lost 0, with 11 bases in between. This CDR3 region has 16 residues. The CDR3 region is CATSDLGGTNTGELFF. The CDR3 DNA is TGTGCCACCAGTGACTTAGGCGGGACGAACACCGGGGAGCTGTTTTTT.

The rearrangement joins TRBV7-2 to TRBJ1-5; the D is unclear. The CDR3 runs to 14 residues. The V and J ends lost 0 bases and 7 bases respectively, with 10 bases between them. Looked up from germline, CDR1 is SGHTA and CDR2 is FQGNSA. The CDR3 DNA reads TGTGCCAGCAGCTTAGCGCGGGTGTCGCAGCCCCAGCATTTT. Protein product: CASSLARVSQPQHF. The full variable domain, rest sourced from reference TRBV7-2 and TRBJ1-5, is GAGVSQSPSNKVTEKGKDVELRCDPISGHTALYWYRQSLGQGLEFLIYFQGNSAPDKSGLPSDRFSAERTGGSVSTLTIQRTQQEDSAVYLCASSLARVSQPQHFGDGTRLSIL.

This chain links TRBV2 with TRBJ1-1; no definite D call. CDR3 length equals 11 residues. V gave up 10 bases and J gave up 8 bases, with 14 bases separating them. The germline CDR1 and CDR2 sequences are SNHLY and FYNNEI. The chain's CDR3 is CATTPMTEAFF. Here the CDR3 DNA reads TGTGCCACCACCCCCATGACAGAAGCTTTCTTT.